The present entry profiles one T cell receptor (beta chain) with its context. Its antigen is unknown. This sample is part of a study of beta chain features in type 1 diabetes. Study-wide results and caveats: In every one of the four CD4+ subsets, TCRB CDR3s were moderately but significantly shorter in Type 1 diabetes patients.

Isolated RNA was reverse transcribed in full, so expressed TCRB transcripts were sequenced. Profiling relied on immunoSEQ multiplex PCR, and the TCRdb table lists in-frame clones only, not all of them. Of 350,000 to 450,000 clones in the sample, approximately 15% were seen once. Sequencing input: naive CD4+ T cells from blood. The receptor was isolated from a man under 40 in good health.

This CDR3 is CASSQERRDKAYNSPLHF. CDR3 nucleotide sequence: TGCGCCAGCAGCCAAGAGCGGAGGGATAAGGCCTATAATTCACCCCTCCACTTT. This chain joins TRBV4-1 and TRBJ1-6; D is uncertain. There are 18 residues in the CDR3. The V gene's germline CDR1 is MGHRA and CDR2 YSYEKL. The V end was cut by 0 bases, the J end by 2 bases, with 14 bases between.